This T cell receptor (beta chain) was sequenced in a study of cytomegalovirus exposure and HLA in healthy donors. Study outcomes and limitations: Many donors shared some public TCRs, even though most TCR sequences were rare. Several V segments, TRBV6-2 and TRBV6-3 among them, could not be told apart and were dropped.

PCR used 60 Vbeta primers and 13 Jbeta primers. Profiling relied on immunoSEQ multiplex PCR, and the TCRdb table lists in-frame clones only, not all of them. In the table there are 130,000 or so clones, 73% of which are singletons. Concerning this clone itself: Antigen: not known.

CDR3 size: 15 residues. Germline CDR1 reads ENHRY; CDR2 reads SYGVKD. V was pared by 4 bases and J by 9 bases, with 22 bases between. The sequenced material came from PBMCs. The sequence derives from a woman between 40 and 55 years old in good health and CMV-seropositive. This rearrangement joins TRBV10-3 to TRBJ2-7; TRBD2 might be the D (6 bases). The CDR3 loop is CAISGGETGEFGQYF. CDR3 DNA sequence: TGTGCCATCAGTGGGGGGGAGACGGGAGAGTTTGGGCAGTACTTC.